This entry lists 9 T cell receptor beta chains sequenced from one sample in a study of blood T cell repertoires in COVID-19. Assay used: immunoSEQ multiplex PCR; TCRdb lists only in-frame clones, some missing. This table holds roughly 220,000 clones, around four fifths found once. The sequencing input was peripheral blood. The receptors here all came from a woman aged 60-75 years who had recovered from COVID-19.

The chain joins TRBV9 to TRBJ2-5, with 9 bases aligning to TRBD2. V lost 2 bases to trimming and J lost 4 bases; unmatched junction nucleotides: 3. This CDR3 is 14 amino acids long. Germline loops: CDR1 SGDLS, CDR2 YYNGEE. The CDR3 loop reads CASSVTTSGETQYF. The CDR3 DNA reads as TGTGCCAGCAGCGTTACGACTAGCGGAGAGACCCAGTACTTC.

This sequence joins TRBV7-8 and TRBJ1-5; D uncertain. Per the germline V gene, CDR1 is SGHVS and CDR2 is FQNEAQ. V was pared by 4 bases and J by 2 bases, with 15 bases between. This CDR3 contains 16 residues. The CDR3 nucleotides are TGTGCCAGCAGCTCCAGCCGAGGGTCCGGCAATCAGCCCCAGCATTTT. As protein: CASSSSRGSGNQPQHF.

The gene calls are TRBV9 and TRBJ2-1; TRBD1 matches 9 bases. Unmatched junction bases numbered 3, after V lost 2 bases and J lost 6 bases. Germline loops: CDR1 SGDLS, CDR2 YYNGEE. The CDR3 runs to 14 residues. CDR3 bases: TGTGCCAGCAGCGTGGGGGGACAGGGCAATGAGCAGTTCTTC. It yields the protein CASSVGGQGNEQFF.

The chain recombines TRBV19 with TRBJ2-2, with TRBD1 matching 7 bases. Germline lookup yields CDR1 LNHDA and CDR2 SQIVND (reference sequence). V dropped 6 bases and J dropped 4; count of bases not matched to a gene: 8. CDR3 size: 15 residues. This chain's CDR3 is CASRDRATLTGELFF. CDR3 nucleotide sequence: TGTGCCAGTAGAGACAGGGCAACACTCACCGGGGAGCTGTTTTTT.

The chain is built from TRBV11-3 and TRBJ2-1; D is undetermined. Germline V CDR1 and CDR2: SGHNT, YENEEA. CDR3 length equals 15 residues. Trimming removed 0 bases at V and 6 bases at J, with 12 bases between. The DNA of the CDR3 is TGTGCCAGCAGCTTAGACTTTCGGAGTCGCAATGAGCAGTTCTTC. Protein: CASSLDFRSRNEQFF.

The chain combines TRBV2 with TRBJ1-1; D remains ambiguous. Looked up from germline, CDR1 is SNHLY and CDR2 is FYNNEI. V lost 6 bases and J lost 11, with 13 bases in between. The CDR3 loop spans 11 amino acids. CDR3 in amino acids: CASRVWASAFF. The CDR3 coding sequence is TGTGCCAGCAGGGTCTGGGCGTCGGCTTTCTTT.

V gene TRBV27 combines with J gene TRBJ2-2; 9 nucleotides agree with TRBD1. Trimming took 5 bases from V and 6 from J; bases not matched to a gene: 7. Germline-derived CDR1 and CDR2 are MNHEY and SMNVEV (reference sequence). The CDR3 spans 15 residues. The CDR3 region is CASSPPGQGAGELFF. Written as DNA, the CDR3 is TGTGCCAGCAGTCCCCCGGGACAGGGTGCCGGGGAGCTGTTTTTT.

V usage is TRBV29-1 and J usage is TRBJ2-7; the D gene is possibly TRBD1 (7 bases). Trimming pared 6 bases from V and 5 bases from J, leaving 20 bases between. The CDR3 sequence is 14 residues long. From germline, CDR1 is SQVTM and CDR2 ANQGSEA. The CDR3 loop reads CSVTRGTAWDEQYF. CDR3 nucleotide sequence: TGCAGCGTGACCCGGGGGACAGCGTGGGACGAGCAGTACTTC.

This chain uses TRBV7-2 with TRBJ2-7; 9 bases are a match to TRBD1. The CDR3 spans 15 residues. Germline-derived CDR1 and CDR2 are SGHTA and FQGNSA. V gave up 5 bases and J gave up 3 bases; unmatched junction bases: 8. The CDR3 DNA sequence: TGTGCCAGCAGCCCGGACAGGGGAAGGGGCTACGAGCAGTACTTC. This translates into CASSPDRGRGYEQYF.